The 25 T cell receptor beta chains reported below all come from one sample, sequenced in a study of early T cells in non-severe SARS-CoV-2 infection. MiXCR, applied by TCRdb to the 5' RACE reads, yields one record per CDR3 protein. Among approximately 56,000 distinct CDR3 sequences, roughly a tenth were seen once, and the ten largest hold around 6.3%. Material: whole blood. Every receptor here comes from an adult who was a healthcare worker with PCR-confirmed SARS-CoV-2 infection or an uninfected control (not recorded which).

In this sample, this clonotype turned up many times. This rearrangement joins TRBV19 to TRBJ1-5, with 11 bases lining up with TRBD1. CDR3 length equals 15 residues. Germline CDR1 LNHDA, CDR2 SQIVND (reference sequence). The V segment lost 2 bases and the J segment 7 bases; nucleotides outside the gene matches: 4. CDR3 amino acids: CASSIIGQGAQPQHF. The DNA of the CDR3 is TGTGCCAGTAGTATAATCGGACAGGGGGCACAGCCCCAGCATTTT.

This clonotype was recorded a few times. The chain has TRBV18 and TRBJ2-4, with TRBD2 as a possible D gene (6 bases). The CDR3 is 15 amino acids. Trimming left V 8 bases short and J 5 bases short, with 19 bases between. CDR1 and CDR2 (germline): KGHSH, LQKENI. As DNA, the CDR3 is TGTGCCAGCACCTCCAGGGACTCGCGAGAAAACATTCAGTACTTC. It is translated as CASTSRDSRENIQYF.

The table lists this clonotype with many counts. The chain employs TRBV20-1 and TRBJ1-1; D is unclear. V was shortened by 1 base and J by 3 bases, with 9 bases between the two germline ends. Germline V CDR1 and CDR2: DFQATT, SNEGSKA (reference sequence). The CDR3 runs to 13 residues. CDR3 sequence: CSARVAADTEAFF. The CDR3 coding sequence is TGCAGTGCTAGAGTGGCGGCGGACACTGAAGCTTTCTTT.

This clonotype was detected ten times or more. The chain links TRBV5-4 to TRBJ1-1; 7 bases match TRBD1. This CDR3 has 14 residues. J lost 9 bases, V lost 1 base, and 9 bases had no gene match. Looked up from germline, CDR1 is SGHNT and CDR2 is YYREEE (reference sequence). The CDR3, as DNA: TGTGCCAGCAGCTTGAATCGGGGACAGAGCCAAGCTTTCTTT. Its protein is CASSLNRGQSQAFF. The full variable domain, completed using reference TRBV5-4 and TRBJ1-1, is ETGVTQSPTHLIKTRGQQVTLRCSSQSGHNTVSWYQQALGQGPQFIFQYYREEENGRGNFPPRFSGLQFPNYSSELNVNALELDDSALYLCASSLNRGQSQAFFGQGTRLTVV.

This clonotype has a count of ten or more. The genes are TRBV5-1 and TRBJ2-7; possible D gene TRBD1, 6 bases. The CDR3 spans 16 residues. V lost 4 bases to trimming and J lost 1 base, with 18 bases between them. Germline assignment: CDR1 SGHRS and CDR2 YFSETQ. The CDR3 loop is CASSLGPQGLSYEQYF. DNA of the CDR3: TGCGCCAGCAGCCTCGGTCCACAGGGTCTTTCCTACGAGCAGTACTTC. Supplemented by reference TRBV5-1 and TRBJ2-7, the full variable domain reads KAGVTQTPRYLIKTRGQQVTLSCSPISGHRSVSWYQQTPGQGLQFLFEYFSETQRNKGNFPGRFSGRQFSNSRSEMNVSTLELGDSALYLCASSLGPQGLSYEQYFGPGTRLTVT.

This clonotype was observed at least ten times. V usage is TRBV3-1 and J usage is TRBJ2-7, with TRBD1 as a possible D gene (6 bases). The CDR3 has 14 residues. The V end lost 6 bases, the J end lost 3 bases, and 15 bases lay between the germline ends. Per the germline V gene, CDR1 is LGHDT and CDR2 is YNNKEL (reference sequence). The DNA of the CDR3 is TGTGCCAGCAGTCAGAACAGGGTTTACTACGAGCAGTACTTC. It is translated as CASSQNRVYYEQYF.

This clonotype was found many times. The chain uses TRBV10-1 and TRBJ1-1; D is undetermined. This CDR3 has 15 residues. V was shortened by 2 bases and J by 1 base, with 11 bases between the two germline ends. Germline V gives CDR1 WNHNN, CDR2 SYGVQD (reference sequence). For the CDR3, the DNA is TGCGCCAGCAGTGAGGGTACAGATACGAACACTGAAGCTTTCTTT. Translating it yields CASSEGTDTNTEAFF.

This clonotype was detected ten times or more. Written as DNA, the CDR3 is TGTGCCAGCAGCTCAGGGCGATACGAGCAGTACTTC. Protein sequence: CASSSGRYEQYF. The chain joins TRBV7-8 to TRBJ2-7, with D perhaps matching TRBD1 (5 bases). Germline values: CDR1 SGHVS, CDR2 FQNEAQ. CDR3 length: 12 amino acids. Trimming stripped 4 bases from V and 4 bases from J, with 8 bases between.

This clonotype was observed many times. This chain connects TRBV11-2 to TRBJ2-2; D unresolved. V was pared by 2 bases and J by 0 bases, with 10 bases between. Germline CDR1 and CDR2: SGHAT and FQNNGV. The CDR3 is made up of 16 amino acids. CDR3 bases: TGTGCCAGCAGCTTATGGGCAGCCGCGAACACCGGGGAGCTGTTTTTT. It encodes CASSLWAAANTGELFF.

This clonotype was counted many times. The CDR3: CASNLQGLATTDTQYF. CDR3 in DNA: TGTGCCAGCAATCTCCAAGGGCTAGCGACCACAGATACGCAGTATTTT. The chain couples TRBV6-2 or TRBV6-3 to TRBJ2-3; perhaps TRBD2 as D (6 bases). Germline CDR1 is MNHEY and CDR2 is SVGEGT. The germline V and J ends were trimmed by 7 bases and 2 bases, with 19 bases remaining between them. This CDR3 is built from 16 residues.

This clonotype was detected ten times or more. This chain joins TRBV7-3 and TRBJ1-2; no clear D gene. V was shortened by 5 bases and J by 5 bases, with 15 bases between the two germline ends. Germline values: CDR1 SGHTA, CDR2 FQGTGA. This CDR3 spans 14 amino acids. CDR3 nucleotides: TGTGCCAGCAGCGCCTTGCTTGCCCCGTATGGCTACACCTTC. It encodes CASSALLAPYGYTF. The entire variable domain, with the rest obtained from reference TRBV7-3 and TRBJ1-2, is as follows: GAGVSQTPSNKVTEKGKYVELRCDPISGHTALYWYRQSLGQGPEFLIYFQGTGAADDSGLPNDRFFAVRPEGSVSTLKIQRTERGDSAVYLCASSALLAPYGYTFGSGTRLTVV.

At least ten counts were recorded for this clonotype. The chain carries TRBV2 and TRBJ2-5; no definite D call. CDR1 is SNHLY and CDR2 is FYNNEI in the germline V gene. The CDR3 covers 11 residues. Deletions cut 6 bases from V and 3 bases from J, with 5 bases between. CDR3 in amino acids: CASSLKETQYF. The CDR3 DNA reads TGTGCCAGCAGCCTTAAAGAGACCCAGTACTTC.

The V and J genes are TRBV10-3 and TRBJ1-2, with D possibly being TRBD1 (5 bases). Per the germline V gene, CDR1 is ENHRY and CDR2 is SYGVKD. Trimming pared 6 bases from V and 5 bases from J, leaving 19 bases between. CDR3 size: 15 residues. CDR3 in DNA: TGTGCCATCAGACCCGGGATCAGGGACGTTTATGGCTACACCTTC. It translates to CAIRPGIRDVYGYTF.

This clonotype was found many times. This chain links TRBV6-5 with TRBJ2-4; tentatively, D is TRBD1 (6 bases). V dropped 2 bases and J dropped 0 bases, with 8 bases sitting between them. This CDR3 has 15 amino acids. Looked up from germline, CDR1 is MNHEY and CDR2 is SVGAGI. As DNA, the CDR3 is TGTGCCAGCAGTTACCACAGGGAAGCCAAAAACATTCAGTACTTC. Amino acid sequence: CASSYHREAKNIQYF.

This clonotype was observed a handful of times. The rearrangement links TRBV20-1 to TRBJ2-1; 10 bases are a match to TRBD2. Per the germline V gene, CDR1 is DFQATT and CDR2 is SNEGSKA (reference sequence). This CDR3 is built from 14 residues. The junction had 6 bases not matched to a gene; V was cut back by 6 bases and J by 4 bases. In nucleotides, the CDR3 is TGCAGTGCCACCACTAGCGGGGAGTACAATGAGCAGTTCTTC. It is translated as CSATTSGEYNEQFF.

A remark on this clonotype: The germline gene is not matched at one end of the junction; a read error may be the cause. The genes are TRBV6-2 or TRBV6-3 and TRBJ2-5; TRBD1 is a possible D gene (5 bases). The V gene's germline CDR1 is MNHEY and CDR2 SVGEGT. This CDR3 is built from 13 residues. The CDR3 DNA reads as TGTGCCAGCAGTTCCCCCGCCGGCGCCAACAGGAACTTC. It translates to CASSSPAGANRNF.

This chain links TRBV20-1 with TRBJ2-3; D gene uncertain. Germline values: CDR1 DFQATT, CDR2 SNEGSKA (reference sequence). The CDR3 consists of 13 residues. V gave up 0 bases and J gave up 2 bases, with 6 bases separating them. CDR3 in DNA: TGCAGTGCTAGAGACCCGTTCACAGATACGCAGTATTTT. It encodes CSARDPFTDTQYF.

The rearrangement links TRBV12-3 or TRBV12-4 to TRBJ1-5; 9 nucleotides agree with TRBD1. V lost 5 bases to trimming and J lost 6 bases; unmatched junction nucleotides: 5. CDR3 length: 14 amino acids. CDR3 DNA sequence: TGTGCCAGCAGTCGGACAGGGGAGACTCAGCCCCAGCATTTT. Protein product: CASSRTGETQPQHF.

The V call is TRBV29-1, the J call TRBJ2-3; 10 nucleotides agree with TRBD2. CDR1 and CDR2 from the germline V gene are SQVTM and ANQGSEA. With 1 base clipped from V and 6 bases from J, the junction kept 4 bases outside the gene matches. CDR3 size: 14 residues. The CDR3 is CSVEGAGGLDTQYF. CDR3 DNA sequence: TGCAGCGTTGAAGGAGCGGGAGGGCTTGATACGCAGTATTTT.

The V gene is TRBV6-2 or TRBV6-3, the J gene TRBJ2-4; 8 bases are a match to TRBD1. With 6 bases clipped from V and 3 bases from J, the junction kept 4 bases outside the gene matches. The CDR3 is 14 amino acids. The germline V gene has CDR1 MNHEY and CDR2 SVGEGT. The CDR3 is CASRQGVDKNIQYF. CDR3 nucleotides: TGTGCCAGCAGACAGGGGGTGGACAAAAACATTCAGTACTTC.

The sample holds many counts of this clonotype. The chain carries TRBV6-2 or TRBV6-3 and TRBJ2-7, with a possible D match to TRBD2 (5 bases). Germline V gene sequence: CDR1 MNHEY, CDR2 SVGEGT. Trimming pared 5 bases from V and 0 bases from J, leaving 14 bases between. This CDR3 is 15 amino acids long. The CDR3 here is CASSLQRQSSYEQYF. The DNA of the CDR3 is TGTGCCAGCAGTCTCCAGCGGCAGAGCTCCTACGAGCAGTACTTC.

The rearrangement links TRBV9 to TRBJ1-1; no definite D call. The germline V and J ends were trimmed by 4 bases and 3 bases, with 16 bases remaining between them. This CDR3 is 15 amino acids long. Germline V gene data show CDR1 as SGDLS and CDR2 as YYNGEE. CDR3 coding DNA: TGTGCCAGCAGCTCAGACCCGGCGGGCGACACTGAAGCTTTCTTT. This encodes CASSSDPAGDTEAFF.

In this sample, this clonotype turned up many times. The chain uses TRBV6-6 and TRBJ2-7, with a tentative D call TRBD2 (6 bases). With 3 bases removed from V and 0 bases from J, the gap between germline ends came to 21 bases. CDR3 length equals 18 residues. Germline V gene data show CDR1 as MNHNY and CDR2 as SVGAGI (reference sequence). As DNA, the CDR3 is TGTGCCAGCAGTTATTTCGGGAGAGGCCCCCAACTCTCCTACGAGCAGTACTTC. Protein sequence: CASSYFGRGPQLSYEQYF.

This clonotype was found many times. V usage is TRBV24-1 and J usage is TRBJ1-5; unclear D gene. Trimming shortened V by 1 base and J by 8 bases, and 5 bases separated the two germline ends. The V gene's germline CDR1 is KGHDR and CDR2 SFDVKD. The CDR3 runs 12 residues. The CDR3 spells CATSDLNEPQHF. DNA of the CDR3: TGTGCCACCAGTGATTTAAACGAGCCCCAGCATTTT.

This sequence joins TRBV7-2 and TRBJ2-7; TRBD2 matches at 8 bases. From germline, CDR1 is SGHTA and CDR2 FQGNSA. This CDR3 contains 15 residues. The V segment lost 4 bases and the J segment 3 bases; nucleotides outside the gene matches: 8. The DNA for the CDR3 is TGTGCCAGCAGCTCCGGGGGGGGCCCGATCTACGAGCAGTACTTC. Translating gives CASSSGGGPIYEQYF.